The sequence of this TCR beta chain was determined in a study of control samples from healthy donors and cancer patients. The data were produced by immunoSEQ multiplex PCR, yet TCRdb's version contains in-frame clones alone and is incomplete. The data hold 200,000 or so clones, with 85% to 95% observed a single time. Looked up from germline, CDR1 is SGHVS and CDR2 is FQNEAQ. CDR3 length: 14 residues. The germline V and J ends were trimmed by 5 bases and 3 bases, with 10 bases remaining between them. V gene TRBV7-8 combines with J gene TRBJ1-4; TRBD1 might be the D (5 bases). Sequenced: blood. The TCR sequence derives from a man over 45 in good health. CDR3 loop: CASSIGGANEKLFF. The CDR3 coding sequence is TGTGCCAGCAGCATCGGGGGAGCTAATGAAAAACTGTTTTTT. The whole variable domain, filled in from reference TRBV7-8 and TRBJ1-4, reads GAGVSQSPRYKVAKRGQDVALRCDPISGHVSLFWYQQALGQGPEFLTYFQNEAQLDKSGLPSDRFFAERPEGSVSTLKIQRTQQEDSAVYLCASSIGGANEKLFFGSGTQLSVL.